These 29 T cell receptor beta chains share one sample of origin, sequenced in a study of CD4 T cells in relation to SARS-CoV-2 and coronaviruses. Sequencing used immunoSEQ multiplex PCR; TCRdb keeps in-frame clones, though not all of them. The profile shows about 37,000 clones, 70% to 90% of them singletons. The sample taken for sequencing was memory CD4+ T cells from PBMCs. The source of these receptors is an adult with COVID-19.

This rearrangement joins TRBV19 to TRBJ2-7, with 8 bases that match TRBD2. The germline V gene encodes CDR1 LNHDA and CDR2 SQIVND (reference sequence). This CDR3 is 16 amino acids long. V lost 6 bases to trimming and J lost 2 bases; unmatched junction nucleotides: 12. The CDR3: CASSKKRSGGPYEQYF. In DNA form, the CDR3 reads TGTGCCAGTAGCAAGAAAAGGTCGGGAGGGCCCTACGAGCAGTACTTC.

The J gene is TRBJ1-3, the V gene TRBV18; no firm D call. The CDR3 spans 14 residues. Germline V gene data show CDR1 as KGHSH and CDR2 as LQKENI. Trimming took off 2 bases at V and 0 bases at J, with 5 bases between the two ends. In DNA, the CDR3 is TGTGCCAGCTCACCAGAGGACTCTGGAAACACCATATATTTT. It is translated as CASSPEDSGNTIYF. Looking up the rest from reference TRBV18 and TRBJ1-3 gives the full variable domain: NAGVMQNPRHLVRRRGQEARLRCSPMKGHSHVYWYRQLPEEGLKFMVYLQKENIIDESGMPKERFSAEFPKEGPSILRIQQVVRGDSAAYFCASSPEDSGNTIYFGEGSWLTVV.

Here the CDR3 DNA reads TGTGCCAGCAGTTCCCCCGGTCTGACGTACGAGCAGTACTTC. Translating it yields CASSSPGLTYEQYF. This chain uses TRBV6-6 with TRBJ2-7; D unresolved. The ends were cut back, 4 bases at V and 4 bases at J, with 14 bases in the middle. There are 14 residues in the CDR3. Germline lookup yields CDR1 MNHNY and CDR2 SVGAGI (reference sequence).

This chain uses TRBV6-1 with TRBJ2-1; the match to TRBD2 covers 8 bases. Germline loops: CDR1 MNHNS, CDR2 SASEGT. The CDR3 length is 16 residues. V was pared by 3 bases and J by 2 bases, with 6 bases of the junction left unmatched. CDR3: CASSEPPGGPYNEQFF. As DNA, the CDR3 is TGTGCCAGCAGTGAGCCCCCGGGAGGGCCCTACAATGAGCAGTTCTTC.

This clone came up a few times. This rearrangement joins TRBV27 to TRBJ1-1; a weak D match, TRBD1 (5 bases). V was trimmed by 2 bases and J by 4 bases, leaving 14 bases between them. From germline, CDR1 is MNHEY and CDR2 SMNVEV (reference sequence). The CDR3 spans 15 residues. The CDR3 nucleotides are TGTGCCAGCAGTTTAGCGGCGGGACTGGGCACTGAAGCTTTCTTT. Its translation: CASSLAAGLGTEAFF.

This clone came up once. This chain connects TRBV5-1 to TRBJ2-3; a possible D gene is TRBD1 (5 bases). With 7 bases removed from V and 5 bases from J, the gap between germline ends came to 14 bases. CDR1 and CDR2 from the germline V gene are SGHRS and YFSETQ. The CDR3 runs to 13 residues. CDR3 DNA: TGCGCCAGCTGGGCAGGGTCCATAGATACGCAGTATTTT. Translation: CASWAGSIDTQYF.

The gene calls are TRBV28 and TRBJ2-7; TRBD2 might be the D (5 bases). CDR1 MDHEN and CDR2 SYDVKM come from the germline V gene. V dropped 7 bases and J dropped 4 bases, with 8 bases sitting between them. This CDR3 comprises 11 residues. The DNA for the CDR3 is TGTGCCAGCAAGTCGGGGTACGAGCAGTACTTC. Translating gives CASKSGYEQYF. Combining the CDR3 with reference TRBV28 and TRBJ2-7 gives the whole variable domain DVKVTQSSRYLVKRTGEKVFLECVQDMDHENMFWYRQDPGLGLRLIYFSYDVKMKEKGDIPEGYSVSREKKERFSLILESASTNQTSMYLCASKSGYEQYFGPGTRLTVT.

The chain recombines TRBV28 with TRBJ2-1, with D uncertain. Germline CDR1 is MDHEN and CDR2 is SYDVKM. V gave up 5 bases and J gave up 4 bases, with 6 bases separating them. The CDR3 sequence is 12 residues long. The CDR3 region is CASSRQYNEQFF. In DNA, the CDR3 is TGTGCCAGCAGTCGCCAGTACAATGAGCAGTTCTTC.

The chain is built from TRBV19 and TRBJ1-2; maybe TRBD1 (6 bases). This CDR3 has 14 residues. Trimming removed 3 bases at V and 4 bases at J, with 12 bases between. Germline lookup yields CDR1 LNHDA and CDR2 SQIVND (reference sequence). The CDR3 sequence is CASSIRGRIYGYTF. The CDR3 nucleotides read TGTGCCAGTAGTATCCGGGGGCGTATCTATGGCTACACCTTC.

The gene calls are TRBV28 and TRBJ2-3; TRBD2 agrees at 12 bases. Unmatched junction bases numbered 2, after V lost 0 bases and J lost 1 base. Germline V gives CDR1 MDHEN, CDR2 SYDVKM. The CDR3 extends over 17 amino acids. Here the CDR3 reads CASSLWRLAGGTDTQYF. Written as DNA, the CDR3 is TGTGCCAGCAGTTTATGGCGACTAGCGGGAGGCACAGATACGCAGTATTTT.

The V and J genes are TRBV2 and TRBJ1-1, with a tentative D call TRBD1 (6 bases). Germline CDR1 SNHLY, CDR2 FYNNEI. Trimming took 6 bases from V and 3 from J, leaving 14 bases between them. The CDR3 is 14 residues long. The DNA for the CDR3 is TGTGCCAGCAGCTCAGACAGGTTCGACACTGAAGCTTTCTTT. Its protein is CASSSDRFDTEAFF.

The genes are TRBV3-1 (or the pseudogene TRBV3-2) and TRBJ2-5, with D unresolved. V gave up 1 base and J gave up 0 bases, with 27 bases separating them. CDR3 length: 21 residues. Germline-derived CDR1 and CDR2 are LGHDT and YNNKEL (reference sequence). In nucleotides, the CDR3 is TGTGCCAGCAGCCAAGGGGATTGGGTATCGGTTCAGTCGAGCGACCAAGAGACCCAGTACTTC. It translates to CASSQGDWVSVQSSDQETQYF.

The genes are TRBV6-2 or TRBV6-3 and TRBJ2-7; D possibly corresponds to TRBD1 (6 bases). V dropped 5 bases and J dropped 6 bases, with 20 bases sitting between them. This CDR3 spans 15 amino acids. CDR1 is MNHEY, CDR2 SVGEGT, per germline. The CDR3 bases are TGTGCCAGCAGTGCCAAGGGTTGGCAGGGGAGCGAGCAGTACTTC. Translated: CASSAKGWQGSEQYF.

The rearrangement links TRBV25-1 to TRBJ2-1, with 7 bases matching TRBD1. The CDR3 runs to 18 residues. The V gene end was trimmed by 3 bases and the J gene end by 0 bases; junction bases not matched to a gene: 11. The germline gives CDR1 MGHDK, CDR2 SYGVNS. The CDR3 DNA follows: TGTGCCAGCAGTGATCCCCCGGACAGGACCCACTCCTACAATGAGCAGTTCTTC. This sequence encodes CASSDPPDRTHSYNEQFF. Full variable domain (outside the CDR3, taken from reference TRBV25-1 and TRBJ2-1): EADIYQTPRYLVIGTGKKITLECSQTMGHDKMYWYQQDPGMELHLIHYSYGVNSTEKGDLSSESTVSRIRTEHFPLTLESARPSHTSQYLCASSDPPDRTHSYNEQFFGPGTRLTVL.

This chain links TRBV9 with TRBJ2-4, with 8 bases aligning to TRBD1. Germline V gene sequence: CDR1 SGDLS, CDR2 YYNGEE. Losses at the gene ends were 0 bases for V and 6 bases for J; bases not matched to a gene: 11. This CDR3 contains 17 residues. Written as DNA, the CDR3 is TGTGCCAGCAGCGTAGGTGGGGCAGGGGGCCTTAGAAACATTCAGTACTTC. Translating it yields CASSVGGAGGLRNIQYF.

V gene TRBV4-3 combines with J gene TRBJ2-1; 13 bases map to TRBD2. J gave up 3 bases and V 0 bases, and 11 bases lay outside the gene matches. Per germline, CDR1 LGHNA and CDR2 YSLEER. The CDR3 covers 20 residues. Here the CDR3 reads CASSQDVPGLAGFFYNEQFF. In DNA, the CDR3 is TGCGCCAGCAGCCAAGACGTCCCGGGACTAGCGGGATTCTTCTACAATGAGCAGTTCTTC.

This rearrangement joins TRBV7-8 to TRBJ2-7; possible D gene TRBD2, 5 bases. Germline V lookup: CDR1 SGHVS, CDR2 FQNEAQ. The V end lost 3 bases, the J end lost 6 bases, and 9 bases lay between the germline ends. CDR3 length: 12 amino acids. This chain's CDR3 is CASSFGGLEQYF. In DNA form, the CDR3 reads TGTGCCAGCAGCTTTGGAGGTCTCGAGCAGTACTTC.

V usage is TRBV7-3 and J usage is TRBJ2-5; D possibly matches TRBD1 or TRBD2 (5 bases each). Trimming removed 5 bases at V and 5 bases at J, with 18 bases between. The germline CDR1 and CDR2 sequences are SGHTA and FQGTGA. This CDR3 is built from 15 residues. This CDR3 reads CASSPTASTGETQYF. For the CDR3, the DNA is TGTGCCAGCAGCCCGACAGCTAGCACGGGTGAGACCCAGTACTTC. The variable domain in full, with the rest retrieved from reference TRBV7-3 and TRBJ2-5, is GAGVSQTPSNKVTEKGKYVELRCDPISGHTALYWYRQSLGQGPEFLIYFQGTGAADDSGLPNDRFFAVRPEGSVSTLKIQRTERGDSAVYLCASSPTASTGETQYFGPGTRLLVL.

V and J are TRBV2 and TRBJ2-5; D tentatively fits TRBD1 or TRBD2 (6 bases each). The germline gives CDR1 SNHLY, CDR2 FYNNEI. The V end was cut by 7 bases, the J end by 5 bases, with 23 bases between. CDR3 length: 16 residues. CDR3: CASTAGDWARGETQYF. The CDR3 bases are TGTGCCAGCACAGCAGGGGACTGGGCCCGGGGTGAGACCCAGTACTTC.

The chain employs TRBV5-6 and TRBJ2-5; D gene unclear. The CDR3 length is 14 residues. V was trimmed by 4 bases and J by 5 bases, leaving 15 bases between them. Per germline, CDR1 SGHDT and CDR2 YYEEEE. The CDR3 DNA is TGTGCCAGCAGCAGGAAAAACCTCAAGGAGACCCAGTACTTC. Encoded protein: CASSRKNLKETQYF.

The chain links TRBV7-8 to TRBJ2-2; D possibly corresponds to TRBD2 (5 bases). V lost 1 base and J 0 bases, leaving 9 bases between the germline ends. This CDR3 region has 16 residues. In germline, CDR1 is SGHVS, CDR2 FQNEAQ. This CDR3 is CASSLGYGTNTGELFF. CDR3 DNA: TGTGCCAGCAGCTTAGGATACGGGACGAACACCGGGGAGCTGTTTTTT.

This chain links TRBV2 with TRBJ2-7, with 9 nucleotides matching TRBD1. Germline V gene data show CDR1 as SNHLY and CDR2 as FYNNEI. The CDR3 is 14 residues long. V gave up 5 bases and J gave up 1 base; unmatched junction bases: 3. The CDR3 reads CASSTGQGSYEQYF. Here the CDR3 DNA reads TGTGCCAGCAGTACCGGACAGGGGTCCTACGAGCAGTACTTC.

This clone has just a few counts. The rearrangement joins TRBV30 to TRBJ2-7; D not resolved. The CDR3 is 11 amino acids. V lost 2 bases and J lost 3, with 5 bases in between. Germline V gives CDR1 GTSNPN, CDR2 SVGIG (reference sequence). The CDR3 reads CAWSTIYEQYF. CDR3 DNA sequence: TGTGCCTGGAGTACCATCTACGAGCAGTACTTC. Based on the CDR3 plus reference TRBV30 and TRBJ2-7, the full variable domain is SQTIHQWPATLVQPVGSPLSLECTVEGTSNPNLYWYRQAAGRGLQLLFYSVGIGQISSEVPQNLSASRPQDRQFILSSKKLLLSDSGFYLCAWSTIYEQYFGPGTRLTVT.

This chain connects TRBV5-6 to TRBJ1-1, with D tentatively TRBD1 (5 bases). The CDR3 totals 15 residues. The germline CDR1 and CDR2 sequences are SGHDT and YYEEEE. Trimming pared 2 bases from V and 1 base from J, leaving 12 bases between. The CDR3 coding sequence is TGTGCCAGCAGCTTACTGGGGGTAGGGAACACTGAAGCTTTCTTT. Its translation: CASSLLGVGNTEAFF.

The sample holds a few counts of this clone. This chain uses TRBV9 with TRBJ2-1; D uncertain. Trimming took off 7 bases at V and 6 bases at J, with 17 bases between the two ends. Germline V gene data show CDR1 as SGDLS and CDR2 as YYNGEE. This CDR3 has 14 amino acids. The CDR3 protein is CASGPLGSGNEQFF. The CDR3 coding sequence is TGTGCCAGCGGACCTCTAGGCTCTGGCAATGAGCAGTTCTTC. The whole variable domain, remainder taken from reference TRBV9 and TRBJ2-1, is DSGVTQTPKHLITATGQRVTLRCSPRSGDLSVYWYQQSLDQGLQFLIQYYNGEERAKGNILERFSAQQFPDLHSELNLSSLELGDSALYFCASGPLGSGNEQFFGPGTRLTVL.

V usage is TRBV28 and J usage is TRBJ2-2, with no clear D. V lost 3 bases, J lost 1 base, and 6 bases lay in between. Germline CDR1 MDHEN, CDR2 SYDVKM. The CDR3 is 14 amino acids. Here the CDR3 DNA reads TGTGCCAGCAGTTTTTACCAGAACACCGGGGAGCTGTTTTTT. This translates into CASSFYQNTGELFF.

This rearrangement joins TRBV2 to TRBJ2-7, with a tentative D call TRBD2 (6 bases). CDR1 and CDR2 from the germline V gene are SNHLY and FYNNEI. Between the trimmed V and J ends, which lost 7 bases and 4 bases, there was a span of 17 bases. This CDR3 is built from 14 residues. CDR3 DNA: TGTGCCAGCAAACAAAGCGGGCTGGTTTACGAGCAGTACTTC. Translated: CASKQSGLVYEQYF.

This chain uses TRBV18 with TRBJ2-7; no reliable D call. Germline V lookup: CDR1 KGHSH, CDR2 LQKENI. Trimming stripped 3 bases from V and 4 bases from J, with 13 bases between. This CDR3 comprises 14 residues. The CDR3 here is CASSPPQAEYEQYF. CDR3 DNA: TGTGCCAGCTCACCCCCTCAAGCAGAGTACGAGCAGTACTTC.

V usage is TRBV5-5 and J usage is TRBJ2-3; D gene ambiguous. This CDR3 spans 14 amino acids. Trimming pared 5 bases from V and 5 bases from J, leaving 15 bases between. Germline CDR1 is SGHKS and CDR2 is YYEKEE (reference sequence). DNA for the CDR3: TGTGCCAGCAGAATGACGGCTAGTAGAGATACGCAGTATTTT. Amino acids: CASRMTASRDTQYF.